Listed below are T cell receptor beta chains from one sample, sequenced in a study of technical replicates of blood from a handful of donors. The data were produced by immunoSEQ multiplex PCR, yet TCRdb's version contains in-frame clones alone and is incomplete. The data show approximately 79,000 clones, with 90% to 95% seen just once and around 0.37% held by the top ten. The material sequenced was T cells isolated from PBMCs. These receptors were taken from a human donor in good health. CDR3s include the opening cysteine and the closing phenylalanine or tryptophan. D genes are given only for firm matches. Some rows have no size entry. The others give once, few or many, or a class for an expanded clone.

. TRBJ2-7 TRBV4-2 . TGTGCCAGCAGCCAACAAGCTTTAGCGGACTCCTACGAGCAGTACTTC CASSQQALADSYEQYF
. TRBJ1-1 TRBV7-2 TRBD1 TGTGCCAGCAGCCGACGGACAGGGAACCCCACTGAAGCTTTCTTT CASSRRTGNPTEAFF
. TRBJ2-7 TRBV19 . TGTGCCAGTAAGAGGTTTGCCTACGAGCAGTACTTC CASKRFAYEQYF
. TRBJ2-1 TRBV14 . TGTGCCAGCAGCCCGATGATAGGGGGTGAGCAGTTCTTC CASSPMIGGEQFF
. TRBJ1-2 TRBV30 . TGTGCCTGGAGGGGGCCGATAGGGAGCTACACCTTC CAWRGPIGSYTF
. TRBJ2-2 TRBV19 TRBD1 TGTGCCAGTAGTATAGATCATCCGGGACAGCTTAACACCGGGGAGCTGTTTTTT CASSIDHPGQLNTGELFF
. TRBJ2-7 TRBV29-1 TRBD1 TGCAGCGTTACAGGGGGCGAATCCTACGAGCAGTACTTC CSVTGGESYEQYF
. TRBJ2-5 TRBV7-9 TRBD1 TGTGCCAGCAGCTTAGAAGGGGGCCGGGACATTATTGGGACCCAGTACTTC CASSLEGGRDIIGTQYF
. TRBJ2-5 TRBV5-1 . TGCGCCAGCAGCTTACTCGACTCAGAGACCCAGTACTTC CASSLLDSETQYF
few TRBJ1-1 TRBV10-3 . TGTGCCACCGGCCAGTTTAGCGCTGAAGCTTTCTTT CATGQFSAEAFF
. TRBJ2-7 TRBV30 TRBD1 TGTGCCTGGAGTAAGTTGACAGGGGTGGCCTACGAGCAGTACTTC CAWSKLTGVAYEQYF
. TRBJ2-7 TRBV5-4 . TGTGCCAGCAGCTCGCGGGCAGGGGTCTACGAGCAGTACTTC CASSSRAGVYEQYF
. TRBJ2-1 TRBV9 TRBD2 TGTGCCAGCAGCGCAACTAGCGGGAGTTGGATTGAGCAGTTCTTC CASSATSGSWIEQFF
. TRBJ2-5 TRBV2 TRBD2 TGTGCCAGCAGAGCGGGAGTAGAGACCCAGTACTTC CASRAGVETQYF
few TRBJ1-1 TRBV9 . TGTGCCAGCAGCGTAGTAACAGGGAGTGAAGCTTTCTTT CASSVVTGSEAFF
. TRBJ2-7 TRBV4-1 . TGCGCCAGCAGCCAAGTCGGGATTGGGTTCTCCTACGAGCAGTACTTC CASSQVGIGFSYEQYF
. TRBJ2-1 TRBV9 . TGTGCCAGCAGCGCCCGGAACAGCCTTAATGAGCAGTTCTTC CASSARNSLNEQFF
. TRBJ2-2 TRBV11-2 . TGTGCCAGCAGAAAAGGACTGGAGGGTACCGGGGAGCTGTTTTTT CASRKGLEGTGELFF
. TRBJ2-7 TRBV7-2 . TGTGCCAGCAGTTACCCCGACTATTGGTCTAACAGCGCCTCCTACGAGCAGTACTTC CASSYPDYWSNSASYEQYF
. TRBJ2-3 TRBV7-3 . TGTGCCAGCAGCTCAGGCAGCTTGGATACGCAGTATTTT CASSSGSLDTQYF
. TRBJ1-2 TRBV19 TRBD1 TGTGCCAGTAGTAAGTGGGACAGCGATGGCTACACCTTC CASSKWDSDGYTF
. TRBJ2-7 TRBV7-3 . TGTGCCAGCAGCGAGGGAGTCTCCTACGAGCAGTACTTC CASSEGVSYEQYF
once TRBJ2-5 TRBV5-1 . TGCGCCAGCAGCTTGGCCATGGGGGCTGAAGAGACCCAGTACTTC CASSLAMGAEETQYF
. TRBJ1-2 TRBV7-9 . TGTGCCAGCAGCTTAGTATCCGACTATGGCTACACCTTC CASSLVSDYGYTF
once TRBJ2-3 TRBV9 TRBD1 TGTGCCAGCAGCGTAGGGGACAGGGAGGATACGCAGTATTTT CASSVGDREDTQYF
. TRBJ2-3 TRBV11-2 TRBD2 TGTGCCAGCATCACCGTGACTAGCGGAGATACGCAGTATTTT CASITVTSGDTQYF
once TRBJ2-7 TRBV30 . TGTGCCTGCCGCGGGGTTCGCGAGCAGTACTTC CACRGVREQYF
. TRBJ2-7 TRBV6-5 TRBD1 TGTGCCAGCAGTTATTCCGGGACAGGGGGCTTCTACGAGCAGTACTTC CASSYSGTGGFYEQYF
. TRBJ1-2 TRBV5-6 TRBD1 TGTGCCAGCAGCTTGGCGGGGACAGGGTCGTATGTCTACACCTTC CASSLAGTGSYVYTF
once TRBJ2-1 TRBV6-6 . TGTGCCACCTCCCCCGTAGAGAATGAGCAGTTCTTC CATSPVENEQFF
few TRBJ2-2 TRBV11-2 TRBD1 TGTGCCAGCAGCCCCGGGACAGTAAAGAACACCGGGGAGCTGTTTTTT CASSPGTVKNTGELFF
. TRBJ2-7 TRBV2 TRBD1 TGTGCCAGCAGTGAGACAGGGTATGTCCACGAGCAGTACTTC CASSETGYVHEQYF
. TRBJ1-2 TRBV10-3 TRBD1 TGTGCCATCATGGGACAGCTGGCAACTAACTATGGCTACACCTTC CAIMGQLATNYGYTF
. TRBJ1-3 TRBV10-3 . TGTGCCATCAGTGTCGACAGAACTGGAAACACCATATATTTT CAISVDRTGNTIYF
few TRBJ2-7 TRBV6-6 . TGTGCCAGCAGCGCTAGTGACGTATACGAGCAGTACTTC CASSASDVYEQYF
. TRBJ2-5 TRBV5-1 . TGCGCCAGCAGGGTCGCAGGGGATGAGACCCAGTACTTC CASRVAGDETQYF
. TRBJ2-1 TRBV6-1 TRBD2 TGTGCCAGCACTGAAGGAGGACTAGCGGGACGGAGTGAGCAGTTCTTC CASTEGGLAGRSEQFF
. TRBJ1-2 TRBV9 . TGTGCCAGCAGCACCCAGGGGTATGGCTACACCTTC CASSTQGYGYTF
. TRBJ2-3 TRBV7-3 TRBD1 TGTGCCAGCAGCCCGAGGGGACAGGGAACAGATACGCAGTATTTT CASSPRGQGTDTQYF
. TRBJ1-2 TRBV19 TRBD1 TGTGCCAGTAGTTACGCCGGGGACAGGGGGGATGGCTACACCTTC CASSYAGDRGDGYTF
. TRBJ1-5 TRBV10-3 TRBD1 TGTGCCATCAGACCCGGACAGGGCAATCAGCCCCAGCATTTT CAIRPGQGNQPQHF
. TRBJ2-7 TRBV7-2 . TGTGCCAGCAGCTCCGGGACATTCTACGAGCAGTACTTC CASSSGTFYEQYF
. TRBJ2-7 TRBV29-1 TRBD1 TGCAGCGCCCAAAGGGGGACAGGGGGGGCCGAGCAGTACTTC CSAQRGTGGAEQYF
. TRBJ2-7 TRBV7-2 TRBD2 TGTGCCAGCAGCTTGAGCGGGGCCTCCTACGAGCAGTACTTC CASSLSGASYEQYF
once TRBJ2-7 TRBV13 . TGTGCCAGCAGCTTATTTGGGAGAGTGTACTTC CASSLFGRVYF
. TRBJ2-1 TRBV2 TRBD2 TGTGCCAGCCAAGCGGGAAGCAACAATGAGCAGTTCTTC CASQAGSNNEQFF
. TRBJ1-1 TRBV6-6 . TGTGCCAGCAGTTACCCGAAAGGACTCGGGAACACTGAAGCTTTCTTT CASSYPKGLGNTEAFF
. TRBJ1-1 TRBV4-1 TRBD1 TGCGCCAGCAGCCAGGGTGACAGGGGTGAAGCTTTCTTT CASSQGDRGEAFF
. TRBJ2-3 TRBV29-1 TRBD2 TGCAGCGTTAGGAAAGAACTAGCGGGGAGCACAGATACGCAGTATTTT CSVRKELAGSTDTQYF
. TRBJ2-5 TRBV18 . TGTGCCAGCTCACCTAGACAGAAAGAGACCCAGTACTTC CASSPRQKETQYF
. TRBJ2-7 TRBV19 TRBD2 TGTGCCACCAGGAAGGTGGCTAGCGGGAGTGAGCAGTACTTC CATRKVASGSEQYF
once TRBJ2-5 TRBV5-1 . TGCGCCAGCAGCTTGGATCCCCGGGAGACCCAGTACTTC CASSLDPRETQYF
once TRBJ1-5 TRBV7-8 . TGTGCCAGCAGCTTAGCGATCGGGGGGGAAGCGCATCAGCCCCAGCATTTT CASSLAIGGEAHQPQHF
. TRBJ2-3 TRBV4-2 TRBD2 TGTGCCAGCAGCCAGTCGCTAGCGGGGGTCACAGATACGCAGTATTTT CASSQSLAGVTDTQYF